This T cell receptor (beta chain) was identified in a study of human T cells and chemical hapten exposure. Background on the study: Sensitization was performed using 2% DPC on a roughly 2 cm by roughly 2 cm upper inner arm skin site. Among samples, TCR yields varied mainly because of small differences in pooled library volume. Study-level findings and limits: Expanded TCR counts at PT1 went up together with patch test score, a positive correlation.

Described time point: patch test 1, 2 weeks after DPC sensitization. Indicated treatment: therapeutic diphenylcyclopropenone sensitization with weekly scalp DPC. Comments on this clonotype: Its antigen is unidentified.

This CDR3 is built from 14 residues. CDR1 and CDR2 (germline): SGHRS, YFSETQ. The V gene lost 5 bases and the J gene lost 2 bases, with 13 bases spanning the gap. TCRdb passed the RACE reads through MiXCR, listing each CDR3 protein once. The sample shows about 90,000 distinct CDR3 sequences, about 10% of them seen only once. The TCR sequence derives from a man aged 35 to 55 with alopecia areata. Some clones in this sample may be carry-over from other donors' samples. The specimen comprised whole blood, sampled in connection with sensitization to the hapten diphenylcyclopropenone (DPC). The rearrangement uses TRBV5-1 and TRBJ1-1; the D gene is possibly TRBD1 (6 bases). The CDR3 DNA follows: TGCGCCAGCAGAACCCTGACAGGTAACACTGAAGCTTTCTTT. It codes for CASRTLTGNTEAFF.